The 29 T cell receptor beta chains in this list originate from one sample, sequenced in a study of cytomegalovirus exposure and HLA in healthy donors. Some clones are missing from TCRdb's copy, which holds only in-frame ones; the method was immunoSEQ multiplex PCR. The table lists 140,000 to 150,000 clones, 80% to 95% of them singletons, with 0.6% to 0.8% in the top ten. Sequencing used PBMCs. These receptor sequences come from a man aged 18-30 years in good health and CMV-seronegative.

This clone has more than one count but fewer than ten. CDR3 sequence (DNA): TGTGCCAGCAGCCCAGACAGTTCGAGCTCCTACGAGCAGTACTTC. The encoded protein is CASSPDSSSSYEQYF. This chain joins TRBV5-4 and TRBJ2-7; D possibly corresponds to TRBD1 (5 bases). With 4 bases removed from V and 0 bases from J, the gap between germline ends came to 14 bases. Germline-derived CDR1 and CDR2 are SGHNT and YYREEE (reference sequence). There are 15 residues in the CDR3.

The CDR3, as DNA: TGTGCCAGCAGCCACAAGGGGGGACTAGGGGAGCGCGGGGAGCTGTTTTTT. This sequence encodes CASSHKGGLGERGELFF. The chain joins TRBV5-6 to TRBJ2-2; 8 bases are a match to TRBD2. The CDR3 is 17 residues long. J lost 7 bases, V lost 4 bases, and 15 bases had no gene match. The germline V gene encodes CDR1 SGHDT and CDR2 YYEEEE.

The J gene is TRBJ2-5, the V gene TRBV5-4, with 8 bases aligning to TRBD2. The CDR3 consists of 16 residues. Trimming removed 4 bases from V and 3 bases from J; junction bases left unmatched: 11. The germline V gene encodes CDR1 SGHNT and CDR2 YYREEE (reference sequence). CDR3: CASSRGVGAGEETQYF. CDR3 coding DNA: TGTGCCAGCAGCAGGGGCGTTGGAGCGGGGGAAGAGACCCAGTACTTC.

V usage is TRBV5-4 and J usage is TRBJ2-1; the match to TRBD2 covers 15 bases. The CDR3 contains 17 residues. Per germline, CDR1 SGHNT and CDR2 YYREEE (reference sequence). V gave up 4 bases and J gave up 6 bases; unmatched junction bases: 8. CDR3 coding DNA: TGTGCCAGCAGCAGGGTTAGGACTAGCGGGAGGGGCAATGAGCAGTTCTTC. Its protein is CASSRVRTSGRGNEQFF. The full variable domain, rest sourced from reference TRBV5-4 and TRBJ2-1, is ETGVTQSPTHLIKTRGQQVTLRCSSQSGHNTVSWYQQALGQGPQFIFQYYREEENGRGNFPPRFSGLQFPNYSSELNVNALELDDSALYLCASSRVRTSGRGNEQFFGPGTRLTVL.

This chain uses TRBV4-1 with TRBJ1-1; 10 nucleotides agree with TRBD1. V lost 4 bases, J lost 10 bases, and 9 bases stayed unmatched. This CDR3 is built from 14 residues. Germline lookup yields CDR1 MGHRA and CDR2 YSYEKL. CDR3 region: CASSLSGQGVGAFF. The CDR3 DNA sequence: TGCGCCAGCAGCCTATCCGGACAGGGGGTCGGAGCTTTCTTT.

The J gene is TRBJ1-1, the V gene TRBV7-8, with 7 bases aligning to TRBD1. Germline CDR1 SGHVS, CDR2 FQNEAQ. V lost 1 base and J lost 7; bases outside the gene matches: 6. The CDR3 totals 14 residues. CDR3 sequence (DNA): TGTGCCAGCAGCTTAGGTTTTCAGGGGGGTGAAGCTTTCTTT. As protein: CASSLGFQGGEAFF.

The chain links TRBV19 to TRBJ2-4; 8 bases map to TRBD1. CDR1 and CDR2 (germline): LNHDA, SQIVND (reference sequence). V shed 6 bases, J shed 0 bases, and the junction held 7 bases outside the gene matches. This CDR3 spans 16 amino acids. CDR3 residues: CASRQQGVLAKNIQYF. DNA of the CDR3: TGTGCCAGTAGGCAACAGGGGGTGCTAGCCAAAAACATTCAGTACTTC.

The genes are TRBV4-1 and TRBJ2-3, with a tentative D call TRBD1 (6 bases). From germline, CDR1 is MGHRA and CDR2 YSYEKL. Deletions cut 0 bases from V and 5 bases from J, with 18 bases between. The CDR3 consists of 17 residues. CDR3 in amino acids: CASSQEAGTPTRDTQYF. DNA of the CDR3: TGCGCCAGCAGCCAAGAGGCAGGGACACCAACGAGAGATACGCAGTATTTT.

This chain connects TRBV10-2 to TRBJ2-5; D is undetermined. The CDR3 sequence is 12 residues long. V lost 8 bases to trimming and J lost 5 bases, with 12 bases between them. Germline CDR1 WSHSY, CDR2 SAAADI. CDR3 loop: CASSTSSETQYF. CDR3 coding DNA: TGCGCCAGCTCAACGAGTAGCGAGACCCAGTACTTC.

The chain has TRBV28 and TRBJ1-3; D is uncertain. The CDR3 is 17 residues long. The germline V gene encodes CDR1 MDHEN and CDR2 SYDVKM. Trimming pared 3 bases from V and 0 bases from J, leaving 15 bases between. CDR3: CASSLVLSSISGNTIYF. DNA of the CDR3: TGTGCCAGCAGTTTGGTTTTGAGTTCAATCTCTGGAAACACCATATATTTT.

J is TRBJ2-7 and V is TRBV5-5; TRBD1 agrees at 11 bases. The CDR3 covers 15 residues. Looked up from germline, CDR1 is SGHKS and CDR2 is YYEKEE (reference sequence). The junction had 5 bases not matched to a gene; V was cut back by 3 bases and J by 3 bases. The CDR3 DNA is TGTGCCAGCAGCTCGGGACAGGGGGAGCTCTACGAGCAGTACTTC. Amino acids: CASSSGQGELYEQYF.

V usage is TRBV2 and J usage is TRBJ1-2; D uncertain. Germline V gene lookup returns CDR1 SNHLY and CDR2 FYNNEI. The V and J ends lost 0 bases and 0 bases respectively, with 11 bases between them. CDR3 size: 16 residues. In nucleotides, the CDR3 is TGTGCCAGCAGTGAAGCGCTTGCGCGATCTAACTATGGCTACACCTTC. Protein: CASSEALARSNYGYTF.

Here the CDR3 reads CASSRDTGLQFF. The CDR3 DNA follows: TGTGCCAGCAGCCGGGACACCGGTTTGCAGTTCTTC. The chain has TRBV6-5 and TRBJ2-1; D might be TRBD1 (6 bases). Per the germline V gene, CDR1 is MNHEY and CDR2 is SVGAGI. The V end lost 6 bases, the J end lost 12 bases, and 15 bases lay between the germline ends. This CDR3 region has 12 residues.

The V call is TRBV6-5, the J call TRBJ2-3; tentatively, D is TRBD2 (5 bases). CDR3 size: 15 residues. The V gene lost 6 bases and the J gene lost 3 bases, with 16 bases spanning the gap. CDR1 is MNHEY and CDR2 is SVGAGI in the germline V gene. The DNA for the CDR3 is TGTGCCAGCAGACAATCCGGGGATCTGACAGATACGCAGTATTTT. Translated, it gives CASRQSGDLTDTQYF.

The J gene is TRBJ1-1, the V gene TRBV13; 7 bases fit TRBD1. CDR1 is PRHDT, CDR2 FYEKMQ, per germline (reference sequence). Trimming removed 0 bases from V and 2 bases from J; junction bases left unmatched: 12. The CDR3 runs 18 residues. CDR3 residues: CASSLGAGGRRGNTEAFF. CDR3 in DNA: TGTGCCAGCAGCTTAGGGGCAGGGGGGAGACGGGGTAACACTGAAGCTTTCTTT.

The chain joins TRBV6-1 to TRBJ1-5; 11 nucleotides align to TRBD1. This CDR3 has 15 residues. CDR1 is MNHNS, CDR2 SASEGT, per germline. J was trimmed by 3 bases and V by 4 bases; bases with no gene match: 2. As DNA, the CDR3 is TGTGCCAGCAGTGGGGACAGGGGGTTCAATCAGCCCCAGCATTTT. This translates into CASSGDRGFNQPQHF.

This rearrangement joins TRBV18 to TRBJ1-3, with no clear D. CDR1 is KGHSH, CDR2 LQKENI, per germline. V gave up 3 bases and J gave up 0 bases, with 12 bases separating them. CDR3 size: 16 residues. CDR3 sequence reads: CASSPNLVSSGNTIYF. The CDR3 region has the DNA TGTGCCAGCTCACCCAATTTGGTCAGCTCTGGAAACACCATATATTTT.

The chain couples TRBV6-6 to TRBJ1-2; TRBD1 aligns across 12 bases. CDR1 and CDR2 from the germline V gene are MNHNY and SVGAGI (reference sequence). Germline trimming cut 5 bases from V and 8 bases from J; bases unmatched to any gene: 9. The CDR3 runs to 15 residues. CDR3 loop: CASSERRDRGQGYTF. The CDR3 bases are TGTGCCAGCAGTGAGAGACGGGACAGGGGGCAAGGCTACACCTTC.

The chain uses TRBV5-6 and TRBJ2-6, with 7 bases aligning to TRBD1. CDR3 length: 16 residues. The V gene end was trimmed by 2 bases and the J gene end by 4 bases; junction bases not matched to a gene: 6. Germline CDR1 is SGHDT and CDR2 is YYEEEE. For the CDR3, the DNA is TGTGCCAGCAGCTTAGACAGGGTATCGGGGGCCAACGTCCTGACTTTC. Protein product: CASSLDRVSGANVLTF.

In regard to this clone: The sample holds other DNA sequences that translate to the same CDR3. The CDR3 reads CSVGGLAGVTDTQYF. CDR3 sequence (DNA): TGCAGCGTTGGTGGACTAGCGGGAGTTACAGATACGCAGTATTTT. The chain recombines TRBV29-1 with TRBJ2-3, with 13 bases aligning to TRBD2. CDR1 is SQVTM and CDR2 is ANQGSEA in the germline V gene. J was trimmed by 3 bases and V by 4 bases; bases with no gene match: 4. The CDR3 loop spans 15 amino acids.

V gene TRBV27 combines with J gene TRBJ2-7, with TRBD1 matching 8 bases. Trimming took 4 bases from V and 5 from J; bases not matched to a gene: 10. The CDR3 runs to 15 residues. Germline V gene data show CDR1 as MNHEY and CDR2 as SMNVEV (reference sequence). CDR3 nucleotide sequence: TGTGCCAGCAGTTCCCAGGGGGCGCGTATGGACGAGCAGTACGTC. Its protein product is CASSSQGARMDEQYV.

V and J are TRBV6-4 and TRBJ2-3; D may be TRBD1 (6 bases). The CDR3 has 15 amino acids. V was cut by 0 bases and J by 0 bases, with 7 bases left in between. CDR1 MRHNA and CDR2 SNTAGT come from the germline V gene. CDR3 residues: CASSDSTGSTDTQYF. CDR3 sequence (DNA): TGTGCCAGCAGTGACTCTACAGGGAGCACAGATACGCAGTATTTT.

The chain couples TRBV5-8 to TRBJ1-2, with D unresolved. Germline CDR1 and CDR2: SGHTS and YDEGEE. V was shortened by 4 bases and J by 3 bases, with 13 bases between the two germline ends. This CDR3 comprises 14 residues. The CDR3 here is CASSRSQRYYGYTF. CDR3 DNA: TGTGCCAGCAGCCGTTCCCAGAGGTACTATGGCTACACCTTC.

This clone was seen once. V and J are TRBV6-1 and TRBJ1-4; 8 positions agree with TRBD1. The CDR3 extends over 15 amino acids. The germline gives CDR1 MNHNS, CDR2 SASEGT. V trimming: 1 base; J trimming: 7 bases; junction bases outside the gene matches: 5. Here the CDR3 DNA reads TGTGCCAGCAGTGAAGTAGGCAGGGGGCTTGAAAAACTGTTTTTT. The encoded protein is CASSEVGRGLEKLFF.

The gene calls are TRBV19 and TRBJ1-5; 7 nucleotides match TRBD1. V gave up 3 bases and J gave up 0 bases; unmatched junction bases: 8. The CDR3 is 17 amino acids. Germline V CDR1 and CDR2: LNHDA, SQIVND (reference sequence). The DNA of the CDR3 is TGTGCCAGTAGTATCCCGACAGGGAGCTTTAGCAATCAGCCCCAGCATTTT. The encoded protein is CASSIPTGSFSNQPQHF.

This chain joins TRBV11-3 and TRBJ1-2, with D maybe TRBD1 (5 bases). CDR3 length: 15 residues. Germline V CDR1 and CDR2: SGHNT, YENEEA. Trimming pared 1 base from V and 1 base from J, leaving 10 bases between. The CDR3 is CASSLGSGYNYGYTF. The DNA for the CDR3 is TGTGCCAGCAGCTTAGGTTCAGGGTATAACTATGGCTACACCTTC.

This clone was counted a single time. The chain has TRBV27 and TRBJ2-7; 7 bases line up with TRBD1. After removal of 9 bases from V and 3 bases from J, the junction contained 5 bases not matched to a gene. Germline CDR1 and CDR2: MNHEY and SMNVEV (reference sequence). The CDR3 consists of 12 residues. The DNA of the CDR3 is TGTGCCAGTAAGACAGGGAACTACGAGCAGTACTTC. Translating it yields CASKTGNYEQYF.

The J gene is TRBJ2-7, the V gene TRBV13, with 10 bases lining up with TRBD2. V shed 3 bases and J 0 bases; nucleotides not matched to a gene: 5. There are 16 residues in the CDR3. Per germline, CDR1 PRHDT and CDR2 FYEKMQ (reference sequence). Here the CDR3 reads CASSFRTSGVSYEQYV. Here the CDR3 DNA reads TGTGCCAGCAGCTTCCGGACTAGCGGAGTCTCCTACGAGCAGTACGTC.

This clone occurred once. The chain recombines TRBV18 with TRBJ2-1; 11 nucleotides line up with TRBD1. This CDR3 contains 17 residues. Losses at the gene ends were 2 bases for V and 6 bases for J; bases not matched to a gene: 9. CDR1 is KGHSH and CDR2 is LQKENI in the germline V gene. This CDR3 reads CASSPGGTGGLGNEQFF. For the CDR3, the DNA is TGTGCCAGCTCACCAGGAGGGACAGGGGGACTGGGCAATGAGCAGTTCTTC.